This entry concerns a single TCR beta chain. Its matching antigen is unknown. One junction end disagrees with the germline gene, perhaps due to a read error. MiXCR, applied by TCRdb to the reads, yields one record per CDR3 protein. This sample has some 150,000 distinct CDR3 sequences, with approximately 30% found just once. The record originates from a study of T cell repertoires in cytomegalovirus infection. The wider study: Public TCR beta signatures were indicative of both CMV infection and a matching HLA type.

CDR1 MGHRA and CDR2 YSYEKL come from the germline V gene. The CDR3 is 15 residues long. The receptor's source is a human donor in good health (CMV status not recorded). Some clones in this sample may be carry-over from other donors' samples. Sequencing used CD8+ T cells from cultured PBMCs, obtained from culture after CMV antigen stimulation. V and J are TRBV4-1 and TRBJ2-1, with D hard to call. In DNA, the CDR3 is TGTGCCAGCAGCCCATCCATGGCGACGAGGAATGAGCAGTTCTTC. This gives the protein CASSPSMATRNEQFF.